A selection of T cell receptor beta chains follows, all from one sample in a study of PD-L1 blockade in urothelial cancer. The method was immunoSEQ multiplex PCR; TCRdb's version includes in-frame clones alone and lacks a portion of them. Among about 72,000 clones listed, 86% were seen once. Sequences were derived from PBMCs, sampled around atezolizumab (anti-PD-L1) treatment. These receptors all stem from a man aged 55-75 years with urothelial cancer. The CDR3 runs from the conserved cysteine through the conserved F or W.

v_call cdr3_aa
TRBV9 CASSASGQSVAFF
TRBV2 CASNFRLDSPLHF
TRBV10-1 CASSEHARADTQYF
TRBV25-1 CASSEYLGREHTQYF
TRBV9 CASSVGNRDIYNEQFF
TRBV11-2 CASSLDGVGEQFF
TRBV2 CASNDGTGGPGELFF
TRBV18 CASPPPGEGQPQHF
TRBV18 CASSPQGQETQYF
TRBV19 CASSSGTGGGQPQHF
TRBV7-3 CASSLPPALEGEQFF
TRBV5-1 CASSRDSSTGELFF
TRBV5-1 CASSPTTTNEKLFF
TRBV4-1 CASSRRGLVAGVEQYF
TRBV5-3 CARSLGSRLEETQYF
TRBV11-2 CASSPTTGGRGEKLFF
TRBV5-1 CASSFPGVNGYTF
TRBV18 CASSPGQGYNEQFF
TRBV5-1 CASSPSPDIREYEQYF
TRBV30 CAWNLAGAGYGYTF
TRBV5-1 CASSAAGQGGEQYF
TRBV5-8 CASSSRANYGYTF
TRBV20-1 CSASGADTQYF
TRBV4-2 CASSPLNTGDNQPQHF
TRBV30 CAWSALAGDNSPLHF
TRBV4-3 CASSQDLVGSGGTNEKLFF
TRBV4-2 CASSQGSGSNYGYTF
TRBV29-1 CSVEGTGRYEQYF
TRBV10-2 CASSARSGGEETQYF
TRBV5-6 CASSLALGRETQYF
TRBV29-1 CSVGDRGGQPQHF
TRBV4-2 CASSQRSNYGYTF
TRBV5-8 CASSTSGQGIGIAGELFF
TRBV5-5 CASSNRQGNRQYF
TRBV7-9 CAINAFEQFF
TRBV2 CASSEARGFGEQFF
TRBV13 CASSLRQGAGEQYF
TRBV11-3 CASGSDSYNEQFF
TRBV7-6 CASSLAGGPTGELFF
TRBV5-4 CASSLAGRARAEAFF
TRBV10-2 CASSRGGNTEAFF
TRBV5-6 CASTSGRDLGNTEAFF